The rows below give T cell receptor beta chains drawn from one sample of a study of T cells after yellow fever vaccination. TCRdb ran MiXCR on the 5' RACE reads and lists one entry per CDR3 protein. Counted here are roughly 400,000 distinct CDR3 sequences, roughly a sixth occurring once; the ten biggest clones make up 15% to 20%. The sequenced sample was PBMCs, obtained before the yellow fever booster vaccination. These receptor sequences come from a young man who received the YFV17D yellow fever vaccine. Both conserved end residues are part of each CDR3. Each record gives: J gene, V gene, D gene, clone size, CDR3 DNA, CDR3 protein. The D gene is left open where the match is weak. Only part of the rows carry a size: once, few, many, or a class if the clone is expanded.

TRBJ1-1,TRBV5-1,.,.,TGCGCCAGCAGCTTTGGACAGTTACACACTGAAGCTTTCTTT,CASSFGQLHTEAFF
TRBJ2-2,TRBV7-9,TRBD1,few,TGTGCCAGCAGCCCGGAAGGGGGCCGAACCGGGGAGCTGTTTTTT,CASSPEGGRTGELFF
TRBJ2-5,TRBV7-2,TRBD1,many,TGTGCCAGCAGCATGACAGGGGGTTCGGAGACCCAGTACTTC,CASSMTGGSETQYF
TRBJ1-3,TRBV9,.,.,TGTGCCAGCAGCGTAGTTCCGGGGAGCTCTGGAAACACCATATATTTT,CASSVVPGSSGNTIYF
TRBJ1-2,TRBV12-3/TRBV12-4,.,few,TGTGCCAGCAGTTGGGGATATAACTATGGCTACACCTTC,CASSWGYNYGYTF
TRBJ2-6,TRBV19,TRBD2,few,TGTGCCAGTACAGGGACTAACTCTGGGGCCAACGTCCTGACTTTC,CASTGTNSGANVLTF
TRBJ1-5,TRBV4-3,.,.,TGCGCCAGCAGCCAAGATGCCGCCCCTAGCAATCAGCCCCAGCATTTT,CASSQDAAPSNQPQHF
TRBJ2-5,TRBV7-3,.,few,TGTGCCAGCAGCTTAACAGCCAGGAGGGAGAGCCAAGAGACCCAGTACTTC,CASSLTARRESQETQYF
TRBJ1-1,TRBV12-3/TRBV12-4,.,.,TGTGCCAGCAGTTCGGGACCGAGCACTGAAGCTTTCTTT,CASSSGPSTEAFF
TRBJ2-2,TRBV29-1,.,many,TGCAGCGTTGATAGGGGGGGCAACGGGGAGCTGTTTTTT,CSVDRGGNGELFF
TRBJ2-2,TRBV7-9,.,few,TGTGCCAGCATTCCCGGGGAGCTGTTTTTT,CASIPGELFF
TRBJ1-3,TRBV6-5,.,.,TGTGCCAGCCGGGCACCTGGAAACACCATATATTTT,CASRAPGNTIYF
TRBJ1-1,TRBV11-2,.,.,TGTGCCAGCAGCAACCCAGGGGTTGACAACACTGAAGCTTTCTTT,CASSNPGVDNTEAFF
TRBJ2-5,TRBV10-3,.,.,TGTGCCATCAGTGACCCCGCGGGGCGGGGGCGTAGGGAGACCCAGTACTTC,CAISDPAGRGRRETQYF
TRBJ1-1,TRBV19,.,few,TGTGCCAGTAGTGCTGCCCTGAACACTGAAGCTTTCTTT,CASSAALNTEAFF
TRBJ1-3,TRBV12-3/TRBV12-4,.,.,TGTGCCAGCAGTTTAGTCCAGGGAAACACCATATATTTT,CASSLVQGNTIYF
TRBJ2-3,TRBV24-1,TRBD1,few,TGTGCCACCACGGGGACAGGGGGCAGTTCGGAAACGCAGTATTTT,CATTGTGGSSETQYF
TRBJ1-1,TRBV10-3,.,.,TGTGCCATCGGCCTGGGAGGGACGGGCACTGAAGCTTTCTTT,CAIGLGGTGTEAFF
TRBJ1-2,TRBV4-3,.,.,TGCGCCAGCTCGAGAGGGGTCAACTATGGCTACACCTTC,CASSRGVNYGYTF
TRBJ2-3,TRBV7-2,.,few,TGTGCCAGCAGCCCCGTGGGGCCAGGTACGCAGTATTTT,CASSPVGPGTQYF
TRBJ2-3,TRBV18,.,.,TGTGCCAGCTCACCAGTCGGGGCAGATACGCAGTATTTT,CASSPVGADTQYF
TRBJ2-5,TRBV6-2/TRBV6-3,TRBD2,.,TGTGCCAGCAGTTACGGTAGCGGGGGCTTGGAGACCCAGTACTTC,CASSYGSGGLETQYF
TRBJ1-4,TRBV20-1,.,few,TGCAGTGCTAAACCCCTCCAGGGAACTAATGAAAAACTGTTTTTT,CSAKPLQGTNEKLFF
TRBJ1-2,TRBV7-2,.,.,TGTGCCAGCAGCTCTCCCGGGGGGCTCTGGAACTATGGCTACACCTTC,CASSSPGGLWNYGYTF
TRBJ2-5,TRBV4-3,TRBD1,.,TGCGCCAGCAGCCAACAACGGGACAGGCAAGAGACCCAGTACTTC,CASSQQRDRQETQYF
TRBJ2-1,TRBV29-1,.,.,TGCAGCAAGAGCTCCTACAATGAGCAGTTCTTC,CSKSSYNEQFF
TRBJ2-1,TRBV6-1,TRBD2,.,TGTGCCAGCGTCTCCTTCGGGCGGGGGGGCGTAAATGAGCAGTTCTTC,CASVSFGRGGVNEQFF
TRBJ2-1,TRBV7-6,.,few,TGTGCCAGCAGCTCCCCTACGAAGCCGGGGTACAATGAGCAGTTCTTC,CASSSPTKPGYNEQFF
TRBJ2-3,TRBV7-2,TRBD2,.,TGTGCCAGCAGCTCCATTATAGCGGGGATGGGCACAGATACGCAGTATTTT,CASSSIIAGMGTDTQYF
TRBJ2-5,TRBV7-3,TRBD1,.,TGTGCCAGCAGCCTAGACAGGGGGTCCGAGACCCAGTACTTC,CASSLDRGSETQYF
TRBJ1-4,TRBV4-3,.,.,TGCGCCAGCAGCCAAGATCCTCCGACAGCTAATGAAAAACTGTTTTTT,CASSQDPPTANEKLFF
TRBJ1-5,TRBV20-1,.,.,TGCAGTGCTAGAGATTCGAGAGTGATAAATCAGCCCCAGCATTTT,CSARDSRVINQPQHF
TRBJ2-5,TRBV20-1,.,.,TGCAGTCAAACGGGGGCGTCTCAAGAGACCCAGTACTTC,CSQTGASQETQYF
TRBJ1-5,TRBV5-1,.,few,TGCGCCAGCAGCCCCGGTATTGGAGGAGCAGGGCCCCAGCATTTT,CASSPGIGGAGPQHF
TRBJ1-2,TRBV5-5,.,.,TGTGCCAGCAGTTTGAAAGTAACAGGGAGTGATGGCTACACCTTC,CASSLKVTGSDGYTF
TRBJ1-1,TRBV12-3/TRBV12-4,TRBD1,once,TGTGCCAGCGGCCGGACAGGGGGGTTGGGAGCTTTCTTT,CASGRTGGLGAFF
TRBJ1-2,TRBV6-6,TRBD1,.,TGTGCCAGCAACCTACAGGGGGCGATTAGAAGCTACACCTTC,CASNLQGAIRSYTF
TRBJ1-3,TRBV6-1,TRBD1,once,TGTGCCAGCTCTGCCGGGACAGGGTCTGGAAACACCATATATTTT,CASSAGTGSGNTIYF
TRBJ2-2,TRBV12-3/TRBV12-4,.,few,TGTGCCAGCAGTTTATTTCGCCCATGGGCGGGGCGAACGAACACCGGGGAGCTGTTTTTT,CASSLFRPWAGRTNTGELFF
TRBJ1-2,TRBV28,.,.,TGTGCCAGCAGTTTAGGGACTCCCTCTAACTATGGCTACACCTTC,CASSLGTPSNYGYTF
TRBJ2-5,TRBV11-2,TRBD2,.,TGTGCCAGCAGCTTAGTAGCGGGGGGCGGCAGGGAGACCCAGTACTTC,CASSLVAGGGRETQYF
TRBJ2-3,TRBV7-9,.,many,TGTGCCAGCAGCTTAGGAGTTGCGGGACCCACAGATACGCAGTATTTT,CASSLGVAGPTDTQYF
TRBJ2-5,TRBV20-1,.,.,TGCAGTGCCTACAGGGTTCCAGAGACCCAGTACTTC,CSAYRVPETQYF
TRBJ1-1,TRBV4-1,.,few,TGCGCCAGCAGCCAAGAAAGCCTTGGGCTTGCCACTGAAGCTTTCTTT,CASSQESLGLATEAFF
TRBJ2-7,TRBV2,TRBD1,.,TGTGCCAGCACCACGACAGGGATAATCTACGAGCAGTACTTC,CASTTTGIIYEQYF